This record looks at one T cell receptor beta chain sequence and its context. The method was immunoSEQ multiplex PCR; TCRdb's version includes in-frame clones alone and lacks a portion of them. Seen here are about 280,000 clones, roughly 90% observed once, and the top ten hold 1.5% to 2%. The entry originates in a study of blood T cell repertoires in COVID-19. The CDR3 spans 14 residues. Per the germline V gene, CDR1 is SNHLY and CDR2 is FYNNEI. The trim removed 7 bases at V and 4 bases at J, leaving 4 bases unmatched. The source material was PBMCs or T cells enriched from blood (not recorded which). This receptor was identified in a woman under 30 with acute COVID-19. The J gene is TRBJ2-1, the V gene TRBV2, with 10 bases that match TRBD2. CDR3 protein: CASIRTSGYNEQFF. The CDR3 nucleotides read TGTGCCAGCATTAGGACTAGCGGTTACAATGAGCAGTTCTTC.